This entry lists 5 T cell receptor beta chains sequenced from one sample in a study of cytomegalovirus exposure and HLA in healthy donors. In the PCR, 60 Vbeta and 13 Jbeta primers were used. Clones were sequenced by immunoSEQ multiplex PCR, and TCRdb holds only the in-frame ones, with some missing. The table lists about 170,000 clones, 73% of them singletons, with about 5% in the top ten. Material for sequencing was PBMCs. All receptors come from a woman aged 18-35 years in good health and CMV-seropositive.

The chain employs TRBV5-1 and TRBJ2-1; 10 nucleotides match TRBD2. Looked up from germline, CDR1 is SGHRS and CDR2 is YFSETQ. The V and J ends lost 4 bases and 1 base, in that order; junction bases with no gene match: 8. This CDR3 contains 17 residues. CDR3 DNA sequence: TGCGCCAGCAGCGCCCTAGCGGGGGTCCTTTCCTACAATGAGCAGTTCTTC. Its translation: CASSALAGVLSYNEQFF.

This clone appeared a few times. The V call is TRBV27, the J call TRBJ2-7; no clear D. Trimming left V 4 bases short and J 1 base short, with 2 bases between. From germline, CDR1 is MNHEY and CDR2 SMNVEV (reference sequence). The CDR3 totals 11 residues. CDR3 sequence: CASSSSYEQYF. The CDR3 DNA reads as TGTGCCAGCAGTTCTTCCTACGAGCAGTACTTC.

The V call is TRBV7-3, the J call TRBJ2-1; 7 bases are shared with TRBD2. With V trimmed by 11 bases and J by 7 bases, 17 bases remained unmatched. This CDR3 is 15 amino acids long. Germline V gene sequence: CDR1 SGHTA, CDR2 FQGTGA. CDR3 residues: CARRRPLAVGNEQFF. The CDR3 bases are TGTGCCCGACGACGCCCCCTAGCGGTGGGGAATGAGCAGTTCTTC.

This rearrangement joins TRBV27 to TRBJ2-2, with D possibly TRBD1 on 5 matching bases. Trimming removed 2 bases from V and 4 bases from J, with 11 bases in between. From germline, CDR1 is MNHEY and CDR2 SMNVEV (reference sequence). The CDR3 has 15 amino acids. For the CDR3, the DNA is TGTGCCAGCAGTTTAAGGCAGGGAAGCACCGGGGAGCTGTTTTTT. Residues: CASSLRQGSTGELFF.

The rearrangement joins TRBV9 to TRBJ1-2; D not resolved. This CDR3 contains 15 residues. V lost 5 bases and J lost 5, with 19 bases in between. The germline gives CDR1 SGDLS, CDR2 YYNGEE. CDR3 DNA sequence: TGTGCCAGCAGTGGACTGTCCGACGGAAATTATGGCTACACCTTC. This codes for CASSGLSDGNYGYTF.